Below, 18 T cell receptor beta chains from the same sample are listed, as sequenced in a study of blood T cell repertoires in COVID-19. The data were produced by immunoSEQ multiplex PCR, yet TCRdb's version contains in-frame clones alone and is incomplete. The table shows 250,000 to 300,000 clones, with about nine tenths occurring only once. Sequencing was carried out using peripheral blood. The receptors were gathered from a woman in her twenties or thirties with COVID-19, enrolled during active disease.

This chain uses TRBV11-2 with TRBJ2-5, with 13 bases aligning to TRBD2. After removal of 5 bases from V and 5 bases from J, the junction contained 14 bases not matched to a gene. CDR3 length: 18 amino acids. Germline CDR1 reads SGHAT; CDR2 reads FQNNGV. CDR3: CASSLGLGGLAGRETQYF. CDR3 nucleotides: TGTGCCAGCAGCCTCGGATTAGGGGGACTAGCGGGACGGGAGACCCAGTACTTC.

J is TRBJ2-6 and V is TRBV2; 10 positions match TRBD1. This CDR3 contains 16 residues. Germline loops: CDR1 SNHLY, CDR2 FYNNEI. V trimming: 7 bases; J trimming: 0 bases; junction bases outside the gene matches: 3. The CDR3 here is CASKGQGSSGANVLTF. CDR3 DNA sequence: TGTGCCAGCAAGGGACAGGGGTCCTCTGGGGCCAACGTCCTGACTTTC.

The gene calls are TRBV19 and TRBJ1-1; TRBD1 aligns across 10 bases. After removal of 5 bases from V and 5 bases from J, the junction contained 5 bases not matched to a gene. CDR1 is LNHDA and CDR2 is SQIVND in the germline V gene (reference sequence). The CDR3 totals 14 residues. The CDR3 DNA reads as TGTGCCAGTAGTCCGTGGACAGGGGGAACTGAAGCTTTCTTT. This sequence encodes CASSPWTGGTEAFF.

The rearrangement joins TRBV4-1 to TRBJ1-1; possibly TRBD1 for D (5 bases). The CDR3 loop spans 16 amino acids. The germline gives CDR1 MGHRA, CDR2 YSYEKL. V lost 3 bases and J lost 0, with 14 bases in between. CDR3 loop: CASSHRGRQLNTEAFF. The CDR3 DNA follows: TGCGCCAGCAGCCATAGGGGCCGGCAGTTGAACACTGAAGCTTTCTTT.

The chain employs TRBV5-8 and TRBJ2-7; 9 positions match TRBD1. Trimming removed 0 bases from V and 6 bases from J; junction bases left unmatched: 7. The CDR3 sequence is 15 residues long. Germline CDR1 reads SGHTS; CDR2 reads YDEGEE. The CDR3 bases are TGTGCCAGCAGCTTGGCAGGACAGGGGCTCGGCGAGCAGTACTTC. Translating it yields CASSLAGQGLGEQYF.

This chain connects TRBV4-1 to TRBJ2-7; a weak D match, TRBD2 (6 bases). From germline, CDR1 is MGHRA and CDR2 YSYEKL. The CDR3 runs 16 residues. Deletions cut 7 bases from V and 6 bases from J, with 25 bases between. CDR3 region: CASTAKESSRRGEQYF. The CDR3 bases are TGCGCCAGCACCGCAAAGGAGTCGTCCCGGCGGGGCGAGCAGTACTTC.

The chain employs TRBV19 and TRBJ2-7, with 12 nucleotides matching TRBD2. Per the germline V gene, CDR1 is LNHDA and CDR2 is SQIVND (reference sequence). The CDR3 sequence is 16 residues long. V was pared by 5 bases and J by 4 bases, with 9 bases of the junction left unmatched. The CDR3 DNA follows: TGTGCCAGTAGTCCAAGGCGGACTAGCGGGATTTACGAGCAGTACTTC. Encoded protein: CASSPRRTSGIYEQYF.

This clone was observed once. This chain uses TRBV10-1 with TRBJ2-2, with D possibly TRBD2 on 5 matching bases. V dropped 7 bases and J dropped 4 bases, with 10 bases sitting between them. This CDR3 has 13 amino acids. Germline-derived CDR1 and CDR2 are WNHNN and SYGVQD (reference sequence). The CDR3 sequence is CASMSGSTGELFF. The CDR3 coding sequence is TGCGCCAGCATGTCGGGATCCACCGGGGAGCTGTTTTTT.

The genes are TRBV11-1 and TRBJ1-2; weak D call: TRBD1 (5 bases). CDR3 length: 14 amino acids. Germline-derived CDR1 and CDR2 are SGHAT and FQDESV (reference sequence). The V and J ends lost 5 bases and 4 bases respectively, with 14 bases between them. In DNA, the CDR3 is TGTGCCAGCAGCCCGGTGGGGCTCGCCTATGGCTACACCTTC. Residues: CASSPVGLAYGYTF.

This clone was found many times. This rearrangement joins TRBV7-9 to TRBJ2-1; TRBD2 matches 9 bases. CDR1 is SEHNR, CDR2 FQNEAQ, per germline (reference sequence). The CDR3 runs 20 residues. V lost 5 bases and J lost 0; bases outside the gene matches: 17. The CDR3 DNA reads as TGTGCCAGCAGCATAACTAGCGGGTCCCCCCGGTGGACCTCCTACAATGAGCAGTTCTTC. This encodes CASSITSGSPRWTSYNEQFF.

The gene calls are TRBV6-5 and TRBJ2-7; D ambiguous. V lost 7 bases to trimming and J lost 3 bases, with 7 bases between them. The CDR3 is made up of 11 amino acids. Germline V CDR1 and CDR2: MNHEY, SVGAGI. Here the CDR3 reads CASILGYEQYF. In DNA, the CDR3 is TGTGCCAGCATCCTAGGCTACGAGCAGTACTTC.

The V call is TRBV5-4, the J call TRBJ1-2; 9 nucleotides align to TRBD1. V was pared by 2 bases and J by 5 bases, with 7 bases of the junction left unmatched. The CDR3 extends over 15 amino acids. Germline CDR1 and CDR2: SGHNT and YYREEE (reference sequence). CDR3 in amino acids: CASSLAGTGFYGYTF. In DNA, the CDR3 is TGTGCCAGCAGCTTAGCCGGGACAGGGTTTTATGGCTACACCTTC. Filled out from reference TRBV5-4 and TRBJ1-2, the complete variable domain reads ETGVTQSPTHLIKTRGQQVTLRCSSQSGHNTVSWYQQALGQGPQFIFQYYREEENGRGNFPPRFSGLQFPNYSSELNVNALELDDSALYLCASSLAGTGFYGYTFGSGTRLTVV.

A single count supports this clone. The gene calls are TRBV6-5 and TRBJ2-1, with a tentative D call TRBD1 (6 bases). This CDR3 spans 14 amino acids. CDR1 is MNHEY and CDR2 is SVGAGI in the germline V gene. The V and J ends lost 5 bases and 2 bases respectively, with 10 bases between them. In DNA form, the CDR3 reads TGTGCCAGCAGTCGAAGGGACACCTACAATGAGCAGTTCTTC. It is translated as CASSRRDTYNEQFF.

The CDR3 spells CAISRAGGPYEQYF. The CDR3 nucleotides are TGTGCCATCAGTAGGGCGGGAGGGCCGTACGAGCAGTACTTC. This sequence joins TRBV10-3 and TRBJ2-7; 9 nucleotides agree with TRBD2. Germline V gene lookup returns CDR1 ENHRY and CDR2 SYGVKD. V lost 5 bases, J lost 4 bases, and 6 bases stayed unmatched. The CDR3 runs to 14 residues.

This chain connects TRBV5-1 to TRBJ1-2, with 8 bases fitting TRBD1. The V and J ends lost 1 base and 5 bases, in that order; junction bases with no gene match: 4. CDR1 and CDR2 (germline): SGHRS, YFSETQ. The CDR3 consists of 14 residues. Here the CDR3 reads CASSLPGTGYGYTF. Written as DNA, the CDR3 is TGCGCCAGCAGCTTGCCCGGGACAGGTTATGGCTACACCTTC.

J is TRBJ2-3 and V is TRBV5-4, with 7 nucleotides matching TRBD2. CDR1 and CDR2 (germline): SGHNT, YYREEE (reference sequence). This CDR3 comprises 18 residues. V shed 4 bases, J shed 0 bases, and the junction held 14 bases outside the gene matches. CDR3 amino acids: CASSALGGLAASTDTQYF. CDR3 nucleotide sequence: TGTGCCAGCAGCGCCCTCGGAGGCCTAGCGGCGAGCACAGATACGCAGTATTTT.

The rearrangement uses TRBV6-2 or TRBV6-3 and TRBJ1-2; a possible D gene is TRBD1 (6 bases). V was pared by 4 bases and J by 4 bases, with 16 bases between. CDR1 MNHEY and CDR2 SVGEGT come from the germline V gene. The CDR3 has 15 amino acids. The CDR3 region is CASSFRGGVTYGYTF. For the CDR3, the DNA is TGTGCCAGCAGTTTCCGGGGGGGCGTGACCTATGGCTACACCTTC.

The chain joins TRBV7-9 to TRBJ2-7; TRBD1 aligns across 10 bases. Germline values: CDR1 SEHNR, CDR2 FQNEAQ (reference sequence). This CDR3 has 16 residues. The ends lost 5 bases at V and 0 bases at J; junction bases unmatched: 7. The CDR3 nucleotides are TGTGCCAGCAGCATCTACCGGGACAGGGGCTCCTACGAGCAGTACTTC. Its protein product is CASSIYRDRGSYEQYF.